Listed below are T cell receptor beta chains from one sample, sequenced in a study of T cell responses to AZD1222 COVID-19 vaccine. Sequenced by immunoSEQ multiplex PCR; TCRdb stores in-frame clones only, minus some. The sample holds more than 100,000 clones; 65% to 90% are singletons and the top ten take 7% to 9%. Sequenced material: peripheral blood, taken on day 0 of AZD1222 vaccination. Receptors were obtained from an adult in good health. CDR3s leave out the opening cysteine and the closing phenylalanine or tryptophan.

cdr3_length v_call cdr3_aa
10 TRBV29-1 STGQRVGEQY
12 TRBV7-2 ASSRGQGEYGYT
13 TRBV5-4 ASSRSTDWNTEAF
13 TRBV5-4 ASSPQVEGPLEQY
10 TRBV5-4 ASSSRKDEQY
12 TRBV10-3 AISASGNDQPQH
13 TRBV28 ASSLEARPTYGYT
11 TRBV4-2 ASSQDLRGGYT
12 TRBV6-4 ASSDREYLHEQY
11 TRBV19 ASSFPGNSPLH
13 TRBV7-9 ASSPGTGYTDTQY
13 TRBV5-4 ASSLGGLLYNEQF
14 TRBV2 ASVGQVSSLRETQY
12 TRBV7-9 ASSANLADYGYT
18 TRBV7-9 ASSTWTSGNDRRRTGELF
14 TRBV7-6 ASSLGAGAMNTEAF
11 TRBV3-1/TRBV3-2 ASSQEVSYEQY
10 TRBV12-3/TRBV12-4 ASRDPNQPQH
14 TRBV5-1 ASSRGSGPLIDEQF
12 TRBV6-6 ASSYGTANTEAF
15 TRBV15 ATSPPGGLATTDTQY
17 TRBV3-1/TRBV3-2 ASSQDLPHSNRDYNEQF
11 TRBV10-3 AISGQGPLAQH
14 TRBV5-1 ASSLGARGGQETQY
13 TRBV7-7 ASSTTASSYNEQF
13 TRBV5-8 ASSSGQGSNQPQH
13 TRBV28 ASTPHRASGEKLF
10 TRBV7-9 ASTYASYGYT
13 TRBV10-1 ASSETTGGNEKLF
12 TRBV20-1 SASEGLVSGEAF
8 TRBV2 ASSRNTIY
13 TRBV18 ASSPRGSENTEAF
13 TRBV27 ASSHFDGSNQPQH
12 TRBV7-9 ASSLEQGLGGYT
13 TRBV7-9 ASSLELAGANEQF
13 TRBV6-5 ASSYSSRGNTEAF
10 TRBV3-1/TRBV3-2 ASSHVRIGYT
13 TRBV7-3 ASSPGGPSTDTQY
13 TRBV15 ATSRGGGRTYEQY
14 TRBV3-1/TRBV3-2 ASSQVGCGSYNEQF